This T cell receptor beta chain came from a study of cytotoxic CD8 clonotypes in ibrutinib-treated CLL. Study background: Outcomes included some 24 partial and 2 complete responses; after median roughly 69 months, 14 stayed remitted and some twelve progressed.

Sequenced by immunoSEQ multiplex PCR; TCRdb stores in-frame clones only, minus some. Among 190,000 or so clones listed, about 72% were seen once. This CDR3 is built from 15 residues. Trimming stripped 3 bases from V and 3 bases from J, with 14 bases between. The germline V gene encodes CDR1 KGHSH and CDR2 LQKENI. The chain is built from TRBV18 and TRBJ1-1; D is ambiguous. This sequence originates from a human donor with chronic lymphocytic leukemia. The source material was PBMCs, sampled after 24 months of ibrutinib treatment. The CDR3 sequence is CASSPRLGLDTEAFF. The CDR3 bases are TGTGCCAGCTCACCCCGCCTGGGGTTGGACACTGAAGCTTTCTTT.